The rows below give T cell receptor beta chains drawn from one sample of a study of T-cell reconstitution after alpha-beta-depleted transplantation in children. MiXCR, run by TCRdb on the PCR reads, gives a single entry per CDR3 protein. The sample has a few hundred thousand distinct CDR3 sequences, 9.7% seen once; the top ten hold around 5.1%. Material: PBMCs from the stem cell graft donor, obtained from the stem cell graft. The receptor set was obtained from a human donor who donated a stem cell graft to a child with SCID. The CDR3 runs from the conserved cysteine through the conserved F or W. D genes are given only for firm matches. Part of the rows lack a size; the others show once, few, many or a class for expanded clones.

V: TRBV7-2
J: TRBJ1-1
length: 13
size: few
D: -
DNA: TGTGCCAGCAGCTCAGCTGGCAGGGGTAAAAGTCTCTTT
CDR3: CASSSAGRGKSLF

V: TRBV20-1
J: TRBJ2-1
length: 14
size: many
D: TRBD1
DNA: TGCAGTGCCCCCTCCGGACAGGGGCAAAATGAGCAGTTCTTC
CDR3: CSAPSGQGQNEQFF

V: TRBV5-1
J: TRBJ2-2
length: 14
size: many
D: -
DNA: TGCGCCAGCAGCTTGGCGCAGGGTATCGGGGAGCTGTTTTTT
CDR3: CASSLAQGIGELFF

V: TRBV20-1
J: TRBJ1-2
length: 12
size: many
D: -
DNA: TGCAGTGCTAGCCCGAGAAACTATGGCTACACCTTC
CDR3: CSASPRNYGYTF

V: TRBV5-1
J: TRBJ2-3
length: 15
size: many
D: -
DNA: TGCGCCAGCAGCTTTAACAGGGTCGGCGCAGATACGCAGTATTTT
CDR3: CASSFNRVGADTQYF

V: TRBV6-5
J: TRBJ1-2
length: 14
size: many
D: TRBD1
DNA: TGTGCCAGCAGCAGGGACAGGGGAGCGGGTGGCTACACCTTC
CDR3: CASSRDRGAGGYTF

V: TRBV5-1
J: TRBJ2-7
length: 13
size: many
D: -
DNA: TGCGCCAGCAGCTTGGAAGGCAGCTACGAGCAGTACTTC
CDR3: CASSLEGSYEQYF

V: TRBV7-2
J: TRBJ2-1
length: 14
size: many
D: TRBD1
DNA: TGTGCCAGCAGCTCGGGACAGGCCTTTGGTGAGCAGTTCTTC
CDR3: CASSSGQAFGEQFF

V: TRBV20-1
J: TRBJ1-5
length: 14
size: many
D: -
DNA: TGCAGTGCTAGAATTCGGGCGGGGGGTCAGCCCCAGCATTTT
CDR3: CSARIRAGGQPQHF

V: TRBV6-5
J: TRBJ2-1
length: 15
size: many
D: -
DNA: TGTGCCAGCAGTTACTCGTCGCTAGGTGACAATGAGCAGTTCTTC
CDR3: CASSYSSLGDNEQFF

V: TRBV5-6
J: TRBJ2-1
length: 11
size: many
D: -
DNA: TGTGCCAGCAGCCAGGTTGGGGAGCAGTTCTTC
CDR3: CASSQVGEQFF

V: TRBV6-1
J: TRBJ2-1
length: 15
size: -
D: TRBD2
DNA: TGTGCCAGCAGACCCGGGACTAGCGGGGGAAATGAGCAGTTCTTC
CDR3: CASRPGTSGGNEQFF

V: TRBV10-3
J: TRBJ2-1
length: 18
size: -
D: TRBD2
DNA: TGTGCCATCAGTGCTGCGGGGGGTTACCAGAGCTCCTACAATGAGCAGTTCTTC
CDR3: CAISAAGGYQSSYNEQFF

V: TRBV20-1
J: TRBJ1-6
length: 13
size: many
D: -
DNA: TGCAGTGCGCCCGGGACAAGATATTCACCCCTCCACTTT
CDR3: CSAPGTRYSPLHF

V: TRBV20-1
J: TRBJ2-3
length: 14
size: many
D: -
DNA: TGCAGTGCTAGCCGGGGGGCTAGCACAGATACGCAGTATTTT
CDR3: CSASRGASTDTQYF

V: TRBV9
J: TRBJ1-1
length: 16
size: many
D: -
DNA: TGTGCCAGCAGCCCACAAACCGGGACATTCGTCTCTGAAGCTTTCTTT
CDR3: CASSPQTGTFVSEAFF

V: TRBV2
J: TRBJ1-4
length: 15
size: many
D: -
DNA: TGTGCCAGCAGTGGTGGACTCACAACTAATGAAAAACTGTTTTTT
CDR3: CASSGGLTTNEKLFF